Each of the 10 T cell receptor beta chains below was sequenced from the same sample in a study of beta chain features in type 1 diabetes (dated by TCRdb to the late 2010s). Libraries were built with the immunoSEQ multiplex PCR assay. The entire isolated RNA was reverse transcribed using the High Capacity cDNA Reverse Transcription Kit, and thus expressed TCRB transcripts were sequenced. TCRdb took this table from immuneACCESS and kept in-frame rearrangements with V and J called. Such tables lack part of the clones; where checked against another copy, unresolved V genes explain under half of the gap, and the rest is unexplained. The sample table holds roughly 140,000 clones, of which 40% to 55% were seen once. Approximately 0.4% of the sample lies in the top ten. The sample was Tregs from blood. Taken with the paper, the label for cell subset or site translates to: regulatory CD4+ T cells. These receptors were collected from a man younger than 30 in good health.

The rearrangement uses TRBV11-2 and TRBJ2-7; D is unclear. Germline V gene data show CDR1 as SGHAT and CDR2 as FQNNGV. V was shortened by 5 bases and J by 3 bases, with 14 bases between the two germline ends. The CDR3 contains 14 residues. Written as DNA, the CDR3 is TGTGCCAGCAGCCCCAGTGGAGCCCACTACGAGCAGTACTTC. Translated: CASSPSGAHYEQYF. Together with reference TRBV11-2 and TRBJ2-7, the CDR3 gives the full variable domain: EAGVAQSPRYKIIEKRQSVAFWCNPISGHATLYWYQQILGQGPKLLIQFQNNGVVDDSQLPKDRFSAERLKGVDSTLKIQPAKLEDSAVYLCASSPSGAHYEQYFGPGTRLTVT.

Only a few counts were recorded for this clone. The V and J genes are TRBV29-1 and TRBJ2-1; possible D gene TRBD2, 6 bases. Trimming pared 5 bases from V and 7 bases from J, leaving 9 bases between. This CDR3 is built from 11 residues. In germline, CDR1 is SQVTM, CDR2 ANQGSEA. This CDR3 is CSVRTTNEQFF. The CDR3 DNA is TGCAGCGTTAGGACTACTAATGAGCAGTTCTTC.

The rearrangement joins TRBV27 to TRBJ2-5; perhaps TRBD1 as D (5 bases). The germline V and J ends were trimmed by 0 bases and 4 bases, with 9 bases remaining between them. CDR3 size: 14 residues. Germline V gives CDR1 MNHEY, CDR2 SMNVEV (reference sequence). Written as DNA, the CDR3 is TGTGCCAGCAGTTTATCGATAACAGGAGAGACCCAGTACTTC. Its protein is CASSLSITGETQYF.

This chain joins TRBV10-3 and TRBJ2-2; the match to TRBD2 covers 7 bases. The CDR3 contains 17 residues. V lost 6 bases, J lost 5 bases, and 15 bases stayed unmatched. Germline CDR1 is ENHRY and CDR2 is SYGVKD. The CDR3 DNA sequence: TGTGCCATCAGGGACCGTGGGGGGGTAATAGGGACCGGGGAGCTGTTTTTT. This gives the protein CAIRDRGGVIGTGELFF.

The chain recombines TRBV5-1 with TRBJ2-7; TRBD1 is a possible D gene (6 bases). The CDR3 is 12 residues long. Per germline, CDR1 SGHRS and CDR2 YFSETQ. Trimming removed 9 bases from V and 2 bases from J, with 12 bases in between. CDR3 sequence: CATWDIPYEQYF. The CDR3 nucleotides are TGCGCCACATGGGACATACCCTACGAGCAGTACTTC.

In its sample, this clone was seen a few times. The chain recombines TRBV6-6 with TRBJ2-1, with 9 bases lining up with TRBD1. V shed 6 bases, J shed 1 base, and the junction held 4 bases outside the gene matches. Germline loops: CDR1 MNHNY, CDR2 SVGAGI (reference sequence). The CDR3 runs 15 residues. Here the CDR3 reads CASRSQGASYNEQFF. The DNA for the CDR3 is TGTGCCAGCAGATCACAGGGGGCGTCCTACAATGAGCAGTTCTTC.

V gene TRBV7-9 combines with J gene TRBJ2-1, with 9 bases fitting TRBD2. This CDR3 has 15 residues. Trimming cost V 1 base and J 5 bases; bases outside gene matches: 3. In germline, CDR1 is SEHNR, CDR2 FQNEAQ (reference sequence). The CDR3 DNA follows: TGTGCCAGCAGCTTAGTTCGCGGGGGGGACAATGAGCAGTTCTTC. It yields the protein CASSLVRGGDNEQFF.

CDR3 nucleotide sequence: TGTGCCAGCAGAGGAGGGACTAGCACGAGGAAGCAGTTCTTC. This sequence encodes CASRGGTSTRKQFF. J is TRBJ2-1 and V is TRBV2; 9 nucleotides agree with TRBD2. The CDR3 covers 14 residues. Per the germline V gene, CDR1 is SNHLY and CDR2 is FYNNEI. J lost 11 bases, V lost 6 bases, and 11 bases had no gene match.

This clone was seen more than once but under ten times. V gene TRBV19 combines with J gene TRBJ1-2, with D perhaps matching TRBD1 (6 bases). V lost 2 bases, J lost 8 bases, and 12 bases lay in between. This CDR3 is built from 13 residues. Per germline, CDR1 LNHDA and CDR2 SQIVND (reference sequence). This chain's CDR3 is CASSIRQDYGYTF. As DNA, the CDR3 is TGTGCCAGTAGTATACGACAGGATTACGGCTACACCTTC.

This clone has more than one count but fewer than ten. This chain joins TRBV13 and TRBJ2-7, with D tentatively TRBD2 (7 bases). CDR3 size: 15 residues. CDR1 and CDR2 from the germline V gene are PRHDT and FYEKMQ (reference sequence). The V gene lost 3 bases and the J gene lost 4 bases, with 16 bases spanning the gap. The chain's CDR3 is CASSFRGGARYEQYF. The CDR3 DNA reads as TGTGCCAGCAGCTTTAGGGGGGGAGCCAGGTACGAGCAGTACTTC.